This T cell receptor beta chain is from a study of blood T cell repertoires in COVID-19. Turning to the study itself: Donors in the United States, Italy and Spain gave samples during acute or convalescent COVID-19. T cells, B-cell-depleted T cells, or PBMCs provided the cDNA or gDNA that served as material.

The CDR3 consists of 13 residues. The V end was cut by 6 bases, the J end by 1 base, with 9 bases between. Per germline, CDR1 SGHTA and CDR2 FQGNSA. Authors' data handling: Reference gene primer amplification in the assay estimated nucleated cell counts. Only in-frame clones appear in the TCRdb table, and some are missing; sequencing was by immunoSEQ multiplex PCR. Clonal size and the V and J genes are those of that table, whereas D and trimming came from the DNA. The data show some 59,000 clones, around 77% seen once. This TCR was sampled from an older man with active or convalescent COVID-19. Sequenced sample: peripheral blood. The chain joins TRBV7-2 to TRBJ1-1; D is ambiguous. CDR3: CASRTTGNTEAFF. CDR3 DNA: TGTGCCAGCAGGACGACGGGGAACACTGAAGCTTTCTTT.